Below, 32 T cell receptor beta chains from the same sample are listed, as sequenced in a study of early T cells in non-severe SARS-CoV-2 infection. MiXCR, applied by TCRdb to the 5' RACE reads, yields one record per CDR3 protein. Of about 71,000 distinct CDR3 sequences listed, roughly 13% are singletons. The sequenced sample consisted of whole blood. These receptors all stem from an adult who was a healthcare worker with PCR-confirmed SARS-CoV-2 infection or an uninfected control (not recorded which).

This clonotype was seen a handful of times. The CDR3 region has the DNA TGTGCCATCAGTGAGTCGAGAGGGGCCTATGGCTACACCTTC. Amino acid sequence: CAISESRGAYGYTF. V is TRBV10-3 and J is TRBJ1-2; a weak D match, TRBD1 (5 bases). The V end was cut by 0 bases, the J end by 4 bases, with 9 bases between. The CDR3 loop spans 14 amino acids. In germline, CDR1 is ENHRY, CDR2 SYGVKD.

This clonotype was counted once. This rearrangement joins TRBV7-2 to TRBJ1-2; no clear D gene. CDR1 SGHTA and CDR2 FQGNSA come from the germline V gene. The CDR3 is 14 residues long. The ends were cut back, 5 bases at V and 1 base at J, with 11 bases in the middle. In nucleotides, the CDR3 is TGTGCCAGCAGCCGAAGTCTGGATAACTATGGCTACACCTTC. The encoded protein is CASSRSLDNYGYTF. The full variable domain, its missing parts supplied by reference TRBV7-2 and TRBJ1-2, is GAGVSQSPSNKVTEKGKDVELRCDPISGHTALYWYRQSLGQGLEFLIYFQGNSAPDKSGLPSDRFSAERTGGSVSTLTIQRTQQEDSAVYLCASSRSLDNYGYTFGSGTRLTVV.

This clonotype was detected ten times or more. The chain has TRBV5-4 and TRBJ1-2, with TRBD1 identical over 7 bases. CDR1 is SGHNT and CDR2 is YYREEE in the germline V gene (reference sequence). The CDR3 is made up of 14 amino acids. J gave up 2 bases and V 7 bases, and 8 bases lay outside the gene matches. CDR3 DNA: TGTGCCAGCCGAAGACAGGGTTTAAACTATGGCTACACCTTC. Its translation is CASRRQGLNYGYTF.

By frequency in the sample, this clonotype is medium-sized. The V call is TRBV7-9, the J call TRBJ2-1; TRBD2 agrees at 7 bases. The ends lost 3 bases at V and 4 bases at J; junction bases unmatched: 9. CDR3 size: 16 residues. Germline lookup yields CDR1 SEHNR and CDR2 FQNEAQ (reference sequence). The CDR3 reads CASSFGGVPPYNEQFF. CDR3 sequence (DNA): TGTGCCAGCAGCTTTGGGGGGGTTCCCCCGTACAATGAGCAGTTCTTC.

In this sample, this clonotype turned up many times. The chain combines TRBV7-9 with TRBJ2-2; 10 positions match TRBD1. The trim removed 5 bases at V and 5 bases at J, leaving 8 bases unmatched. The CDR3 contains 16 residues. Per germline, CDR1 SEHNR and CDR2 FQNEAQ (reference sequence). The CDR3 is CASSHMGQGPTGELFF. The CDR3 DNA is TGTGCCAGCAGCCACATGGGACAGGGGCCAACCGGGGAGCTGTTTTTT.

This clonotype has a count of ten or more. The chain combines TRBV18 with TRBJ2-1; TRBD2 agrees at 7 bases. The V gene end was trimmed by 6 bases and the J gene end by 10 bases; junction bases not matched to a gene: 18. From germline, CDR1 is KGHSH and CDR2 LQKENI. The CDR3 consists of 16 residues. The CDR3 DNA sequence: TGTGCCAGCTCCCCGGACCCGGGGGGTAGCCTGGGAGAGCAGTTCTTC. It is translated as CASSPDPGGSLGEQFF.

This clonotype was seen ten or more times. This chain's CDR3 is CASSTPRTGNTEAFF. The CDR3 nucleotides are TGTGCCAGCAGTACGCCCCGGACAGGCAACACTGAAGCTTTCTTT. The chain couples TRBV6-2 or TRBV6-3 to TRBJ1-1; TRBD1 aligns across 7 bases. V shed 5 bases and J 2 bases; nucleotides not matched to a gene: 8. This CDR3 has 15 amino acids. The germline gives CDR1 MNHEY, CDR2 SVGEGT.

The chain has TRBV4-1 and TRBJ2-3; 9 positions match TRBD2. The CDR3 extends over 12 amino acids. V lost 5 bases, J lost 14 bases, and 8 bases stayed unmatched. CDR1 MGHRA and CDR2 YSYEKL come from the germline V gene. The CDR3 sequence: CASSSLAGATYF. In DNA form, the CDR3 reads TGCGCCAGCAGCTCTTTAGCGGGGGCGACGTATTTT.

This clonotype turned up a few times. The chain carries TRBV25-1 and TRBJ2-5, with 11 positions matching TRBD2. CDR3 size: 15 residues. Unmatched junction bases numbered 7, after V lost 5 bases and J lost 5 bases. The germline V gene encodes CDR1 MGHDK and CDR2 SYGVNS. The CDR3, as DNA: TGTGCCAGCAGTACTGGACTAGCGGGTTTGGAGACCCAGTACTTC. It is translated as CASSTGLAGLETQYF. The full variable domain, rest sourced from reference TRBV25-1 and TRBJ2-5, is EADIYQTPRYLVIGTGKKITLECSQTMGHDKMYWYQQDPGMELHLIHYSYGVNSTEKGDLSSESTVSRIRTEHFPLTLESARPSHTSQYLCASSTGLAGLETQYFGPGTRLLVL.

This rearrangement joins TRBV11-2 to TRBJ1-2; no firm D call. The CDR3 length is 14 residues. V was pared by 7 bases and J by 0 bases, with 12 bases between. Germline CDR1 is SGHAT and CDR2 is FQNNGV. CDR3 in DNA: TGTGCCAGCACCGAGCATACTTCTAACTATGGCTACACCTTC. Amino acid sequence: CASTEHTSNYGYTF.

This clonotype was observed many times. V and J are TRBV18 and TRBJ1-2; 7 bases agree with TRBD1. The CDR3 runs to 13 residues. V shed 6 bases, J shed 5 bases, and the junction held 6 bases outside the gene matches. CDR1 is KGHSH and CDR2 is LQKENI in the germline V gene. This chain's CDR3 is CASSPDRVYGYTF. The CDR3 DNA is TGTGCCAGCTCCCCCGACAGGGTGTATGGCTACACCTTC.

This clonotype appeared a single time. The rearrangement joins TRBV6-5 to TRBJ1-4, with 11 bases lining up with TRBD1. This CDR3 spans 15 amino acids. In germline, CDR1 is MNHEY, CDR2 SVGAGI. J lost 10 bases, V lost 0 bases, and 4 bases had no gene match. The CDR3, as DNA: TGTGCCAGCAGTTACTCGATAGGGACAGGGGGAAAACTGTTTTTT. This encodes CASSYSIGTGGKLFF.

This clonotype was recorded at least ten times. V gene TRBV30 combines with J gene TRBJ1-5, with TRBD1 as a possible D gene (6 bases). The CDR3 loop spans 17 amino acids. Trimming stripped 2 bases from V and 6 bases from J, with 23 bases between. Germline V gene sequence: CDR1 GTSNPN, CDR2 SVGIG (reference sequence). This chain's CDR3 is CAWSLGGGSWYAQPQHF. DNA of the CDR3: TGTGCCTGGAGTTTAGGTGGGGGCAGTTGGTATGCTCAGCCCCAGCATTTT.

This clonotype was detected ten times or more. CDR3 sequence reads: CSARVRDREQYF. The CDR3 coding sequence is TGCAGTGCTAGAGTACGGGACCGGGAGCAGTACTTC. This rearrangement joins TRBV20-1 to TRBJ2-7, with D possibly being TRBD1 or TRBD2 (5 bases each). There are 12 residues in the CDR3. Germline CDR1 DFQATT, CDR2 SNEGSKA (reference sequence). V shed 1 base and J shed 7 bases, with 11 bases lying between them.

At least ten counts were recorded for this clonotype. The CDR3 bases are TGTGCCAGCAGTTTTTGGACAGGGGAGGTTGAAAAACTGTTTTTT. As protein: CASSFWTGEVEKLFF. This chain links TRBV28 with TRBJ1-4; 9 positions agree with TRBD1. V lost 3 bases and J lost 7; bases outside the gene matches: 6. Looked up from germline, CDR1 is MDHEN and CDR2 is SYDVKM. This CDR3 comprises 15 residues.

The gene calls are TRBV5-1 and TRBJ2-2, with TRBD1 matching 9 bases. Trimming at V came to 4 bases and at J to 1 base, leaving 5 bases not matched to a gene. The CDR3 has 16 amino acids. Looked up from germline, CDR1 is SGHRS and CDR2 is YFSETQ. CDR3 amino acids: CASSQWTGVNTGELFF. The CDR3 bases are TGCGCCAGCAGCCAATGGACAGGGGTGAACACCGGGGAGCTGTTTTTT.

In regard to this clonotype: A read error may explain this, as a much larger clone is one base away. CDR3 in DNA: TGTGCCAACAGTAACTTACTAACACAGGGGGCGAGGACTGAAGCTTTCTTT. Encoded protein: CANSNLLTQGARTEAFF. J is TRBJ1-1 and V is TRBV6-5; 9 nucleotides align to TRBD1. There are 17 residues in the CDR3. CDR1 is MNHEY, CDR2 SVGAGI, per germline.

This sequence joins TRBV29-1 and TRBJ1-1; D unresolved. CDR3 length: 11 residues. Germline V gene lookup returns CDR1 SQVTM and CDR2 ANQGSEA. Between the trimmed V and J ends, which lost 5 bases and 1 base, there was a span of 5 bases. CDR3 coding DNA: TGCAGCGTTCGGGCGAACACTGAAGCTTTCTTT. Protein: CSVRANTEAFF.

This clonotype showed up just a few times. CDR3 coding DNA: TGTGCCAGCTGCGGGGGAGCGGACTATGGCTACACCTTC. Its protein product is CASCGGADYGYTF. The chain carries TRBV27 and TRBJ1-2; D possibly corresponds to TRBD1 (5 bases). CDR1 is MNHEY and CDR2 is SMNVEV in the germline V gene (reference sequence). The CDR3 length is 13 residues. V was clipped by 8 bases and J by 3 bases, with 13 bases between them.

This clonotype was seen a few times. This rearrangement joins TRBV7-6 to TRBJ2-7, with D perhaps TRBD1 (6 bases). Germline CDR1 is SGHVS and CDR2 is FNYEAQ. CDR3 size: 15 residues. V was trimmed by 6 bases and J by 6 bases, leaving 21 bases between them. CDR3 sequence reads: CASSSSPGPGVEQYF. CDR3 sequence (DNA): TGTGCCAGCAGTAGTTCGCCGGGTCCAGGGGTCGAGCAGTACTTC.

V is TRBV11-2 and J is TRBJ1-1, with D perhaps matching TRBD1 (5 bases). CDR1 is SGHAT and CDR2 is FQNNGV in the germline V gene. Trimming left V 5 bases short and J 2 bases short, with 12 bases between. This CDR3 comprises 14 residues. This CDR3 is CASSTLGPNTEAFF. For the CDR3, the DNA is TGTGCCAGCAGCACCCTGGGGCCAAACACTGAAGCTTTCTTT.

The chain uses TRBV29-1 and TRBJ1-4; 8 bases line up with TRBD1. The CDR3 contains 14 residues. Unmatched junction bases numbered 5, after V lost 4 bases and J lost 4 bases. Germline CDR1 reads SQVTM; CDR2 reads ANQGSEA. CDR3 in DNA: TGCAGCGTTGGGCAGGGGGCGTTTAATGAAAAACTGTTTTTT. The encoded protein is CSVGQGAFNEKLFF.

CDR3 sequence: CASSPGADTQYF. CDR3 nucleotide sequence: TGTGCCAGCAGCCCGGGGGCGGATACGCAGTATTTT. V and J are TRBV6-6 and TRBJ2-3, with D perhaps matching TRBD1 or TRBD2 (6 bases each). The CDR3 runs 12 residues. CDR1 and CDR2 (germline): MNHNY, SVGAGI (reference sequence). Trimming shortened V by 6 bases and J by 6 bases, and 10 bases separated the two germline ends.

The rearrangement joins TRBV12-3 or TRBV12-4 to TRBJ1-1; no firm D call. Trimming shortened V by 2 bases and J by 1 base, and 8 bases separated the two germline ends. CDR3 length: 14 amino acids. CDR3 amino acids: CASSLTRANTEAFF. DNA of the CDR3: TGTGCCAGCAGTTTAACACGAGCGAACACTGAAGCTTTCTTT.

The rearrangement joins TRBV29-1 to TRBJ1-1; D not certain. Trimming pared 4 bases from V and 1 base from J, leaving 13 bases between. The CDR3 length is 14 residues. Germline CDR1 is SQVTM and CDR2 is ANQGSEA. CDR3 nucleotides: TGCAGCGTTGGGTCCTATTTTGGGAACACTGAAGCTTTCTTT. Translating it yields CSVGSYFGNTEAFF.

The chain joins TRBV7-2 to TRBJ2-2; a weak D match, TRBD1 (5 bases). Trimming removed 2 bases from V and 7 bases from J, with 8 bases in between. The length of the CDR3 is 13 residues. In germline, CDR1 is SGHTA, CDR2 FQGNSA. CDR3 sequence (DNA): TGTGCCAGCAGCTTACAGCAGGGCGGGGAGCTGTTTTTT. As protein: CASSLQQGGELFF.

Ten or more counts support this clonotype. The genes are TRBV27 and TRBJ1-2, with a possible D match to TRBD1 (5 bases). Germline CDR1 MNHEY, CDR2 SMNVEV (reference sequence). The V and J ends lost 6 bases and 7 bases respectively, with 21 bases between them. The CDR3 consists of 15 residues. Written as DNA, the CDR3 is TGTGCCAGCAGGGCCACGGGGCAGGGCTTCGGTGGCTACACCTTC. It specifies CASRATGQGFGGYTF.

This clonotype has only a few counts. This chain connects TRBV12-3 or TRBV12-4 to TRBJ2-2; D is unresolved. This CDR3 spans 13 amino acids. Between the trimmed V and J ends, which lost 8 bases and 2 bases, there was a span of 9 bases. The DNA of the CDR3 is TGTGCCAGCGCATTCGGAAACACCGGGGAGCTGTTTTTT. Translation: CASAFGNTGELFF.

This chain joins TRBV5-1 and TRBJ1-2; D possibly corresponds to TRBD1 (5 bases). Trimming removed 4 bases at V and 2 bases at J, with 15 bases between. CDR1 SGHRS and CDR2 YFSETQ come from the germline V gene. The CDR3 totals 15 residues. In nucleotides, the CDR3 is TGCGCCAGCAGCCCGGGGGACCGCCCAAACTATGGCTACACCTTC. It specifies CASSPGDRPNYGYTF. Full variable domain (remainder filled in from reference TRBV5-1 and TRBJ1-2): KAGVTQTPRYLIKTRGQQVTLSCSPISGHRSVSWYQQTPGQGLQFLFEYFSETQRNKGNFPGRFSGRQFSNSRSEMNVSTLELGDSALYLCASSPGDRPNYGYTFGSGTRLTVV.

This clonotype came up many times. This chain links TRBV5-1 with TRBJ2-3, with 7 bases matching TRBD2. Germline V lookup: CDR1 SGHRS, CDR2 YFSETQ. Trimming at V came to 0 bases and at J to 3 bases, leaving 4 bases not matched to a gene. CDR3 size: 15 residues. The CDR3 loop is CASSLGQRETDTQYF. CDR3 coding DNA: TGCGCCAGCAGCTTGGGACAGCGGGAAACAGATACGCAGTATTTT.

This clonotype has a handful of counts. CDR3 loop: CASSSGRTEAFF. In nucleotides, the CDR3 is TGTGCCAGCAGTTCAGGCAGGACTGAAGCTTTCTTT. The chain links TRBV6-2 or TRBV6-3 to TRBJ1-1; D is ambiguous. Germline-derived CDR1 and CDR2 are MNHEY and SVGEGT. This CDR3 is 12 amino acids long. Between the trimmed V and J ends, which lost 4 bases and 5 bases, there was a span of 8 bases.

This chain links TRBV18 with TRBJ1-1; D gene unclear. Germline assignment: CDR1 KGHSH and CDR2 LQKENI. V lost 2 bases and J 6 bases, leaving 19 bases between the germline ends. The CDR3 has 16 amino acids. The CDR3 loop reads CASSPKEVRGMAEAFF. CDR3 bases: TGTGCCAGCTCACCAAAAGAGGTGCGGGGTATGGCTGAAGCTTTCTTT.